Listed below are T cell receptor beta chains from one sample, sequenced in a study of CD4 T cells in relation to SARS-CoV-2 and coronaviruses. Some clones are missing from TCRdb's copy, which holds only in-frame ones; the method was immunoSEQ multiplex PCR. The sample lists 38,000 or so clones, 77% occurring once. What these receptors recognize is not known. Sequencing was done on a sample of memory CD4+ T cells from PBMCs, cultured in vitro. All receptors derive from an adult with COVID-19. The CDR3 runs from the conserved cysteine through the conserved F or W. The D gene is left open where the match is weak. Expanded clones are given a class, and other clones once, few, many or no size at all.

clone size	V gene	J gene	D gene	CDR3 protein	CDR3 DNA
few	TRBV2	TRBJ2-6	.	CASSDLGHSGANVLTF	TGTGCCAGCAGTGATCTTGGGCACTCTGGGGCCAACGTCCTGACTTTC
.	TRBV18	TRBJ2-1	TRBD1	CASSPWINRGLANEQFF	TGTGCCAGCTCACCCTGGATAAACAGGGGGCTTGCCAATGAGCAGTTCTTC
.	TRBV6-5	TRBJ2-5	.	CASSRQYQETQYF	TGTGCCAGCAGTCGACAGTACCAAGAGACCCAGTACTTC
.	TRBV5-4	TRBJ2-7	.	CASSTKSGAFYEQYF	TGTGCCAGCAGCACAAAATCCGGGGCGTTCTACGAGCAGTACTTC
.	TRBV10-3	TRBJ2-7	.	CAIRGLTGYEQYF	TGTGCCATACGGGGCCTAACCGGTTACGAGCAGTACTTC
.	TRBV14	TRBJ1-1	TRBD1	CASSHRTGMNTEAFF	TGTGCCAGCAGCCACCGGACAGGGATGAACACTGAAGCTTTCTTT
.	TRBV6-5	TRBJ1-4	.	CASSYNAEKLFF	TGTGCCAGCAGTTACAACGCTGAAAAACTGTTTTTT
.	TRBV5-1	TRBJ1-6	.	CASSLEELSNSPLHF	TGCGCCAGCAGCTTGGAGGAGCTCTCGAATTCACCCCTCCACTTT
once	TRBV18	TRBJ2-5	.	CASSPSGRQETQYF	TGTGCCAGCTCACCCTCCGGGCGGCAAGAGACCCAGTACTTC
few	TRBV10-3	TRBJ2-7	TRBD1	CAIRTGTGGVEQYF	TGTGCCATCAGAACCGGGACAGGGGGTGTCGAGCAGTACTTC
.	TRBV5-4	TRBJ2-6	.	CASSLGLPSGANVLTF	TGTGCCAGCAGCTTGGGCCTGCCATCTGGGGCCAACGTCCTGACTTTC
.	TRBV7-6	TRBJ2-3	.	CASSLAGGVRTDTQYF	TGTGCCAGCAGCTTAGCGGGTGGTGTACGCACAGATACGCAGTATTTT
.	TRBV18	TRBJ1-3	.	CASSPDRVSGNTIYF	TGTGCCAGCTCACCCGACCGTGTCTCTGGAAACACCATATATTTT
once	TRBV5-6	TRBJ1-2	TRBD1	CASSGGQLYGYTF	TGTGCCAGCAGCGGGGGACAGCTATATGGCTACACCTTC
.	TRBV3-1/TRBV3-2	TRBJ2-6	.	CASSQVSGANVLTF	TGTGCCAGCAGCCAAGTCTCTGGGGCCAACGTCCTGACTTTC
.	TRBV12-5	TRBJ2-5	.	CASRGSEETQYF	TGTGCTAGTCGAGGGTCGGAAGAGACCCAGTACTTC
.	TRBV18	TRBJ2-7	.	CASSLQGGGRIYEQYF	TGTGCCAGCTCACTTCAAGGGGGCGGGAGGATATACGAGCAGTACTTC
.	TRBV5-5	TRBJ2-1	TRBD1	CASSPGTGGKGEQFF	TGTGCCAGCAGCCCAGGGACAGGGGGCAAAGGTGAGCAGTTCTTC
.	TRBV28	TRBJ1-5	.	CASFPHPGRQRNQPQHF	TGTGCCAGTTTCCCCCATCCCGGGAGGCAGCGCAATCAGCCCCAGCATTTT
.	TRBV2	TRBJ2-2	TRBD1	CASSRETGGTGELFF	TGTGCCAGCAGTCGGGAGACAGGGGGCACCGGGGAGCTGTTTTTT
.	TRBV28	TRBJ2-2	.	CASSLMYTGELFF	TGTGCCAGCAGTTTGATGTACACCGGGGAGCTGTTTTTT
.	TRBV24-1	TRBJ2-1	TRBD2	CATSDSTSLEEQFF	TGTGCCACCAGTGATTCGACTAGCTTGGAGGAGCAGTTCTTC
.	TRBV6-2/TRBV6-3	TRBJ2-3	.	CASSYRPDTQYF	TGTGCCAGCAGTTACAGGCCAGATACGCAGTATTTT
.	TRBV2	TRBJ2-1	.	CATGFYNEQFF	TGTGCCACAGGATTCTACAATGAGCAGTTCTTC
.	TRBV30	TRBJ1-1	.	CAWRIGGRAEAFF	TGTGCCTGGAGGATTGGGGGGCGGGCTGAAGCTTTCTTT
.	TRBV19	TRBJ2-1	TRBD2	CASRPLAGDSYNEQFF	TGTGCCAGTAGGCCTCTAGCGGGGGACTCCTACAATGAGCAGTTCTTC
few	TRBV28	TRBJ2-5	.	CASSLSGGSGTQYF	TGTGCCAGCAGTTTAAGTGGAGGGTCGGGGACCCAGTACTTC
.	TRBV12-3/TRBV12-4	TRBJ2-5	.	CASTRDSVWGQYF	TGTGCCAGCACCCGGGACTCCGTATGGGGGCAGTACTTC
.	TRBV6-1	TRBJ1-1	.	CASSYRADEAFF	TGTGCCAGCAGTTATCGGGCCGACGAAGCTTTCTTT
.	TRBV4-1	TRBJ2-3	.	CASSQDWATDTQYF	TGCGCCAGCAGCCAAGATTGGGCCACAGATACGCAGTATTTT
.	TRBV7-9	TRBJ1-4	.	CASSVGRDNEKLFF	TGTGCCAGCAGCGTGGGGCGAGATAATGAAAAACTGTTTTTT
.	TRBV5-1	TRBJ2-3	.	CASSHLESGTDTQYF	TGCGCCAGCAGCCACTTAGAGTCGGGCACAGATACGCAGTATTTT
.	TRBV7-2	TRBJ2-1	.	CASSLRSFDNEQFF	TGTGCCAGCAGCTTACGATCGTTTGACAATGAGCAGTTCTTC
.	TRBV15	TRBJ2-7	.	CATSSPGQLSYEQYF	TGTGCCACCAGCTCTCCAGGACAGCTATCCTACGAGCAGTACTTC
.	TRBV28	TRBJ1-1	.	CASSKRRANTEAFF	TGTGCCAGCAGTAAAAGGAGGGCGAACACTGAAGCTTTCTTT
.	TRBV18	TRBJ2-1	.	CASSPSSFEQFF	TGTGCCAGCTCACCGTCGAGTTTTGAGCAGTTCTTC
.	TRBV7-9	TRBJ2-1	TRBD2	CASSLAPAGAHNEQFF	TGTGCCAGCAGCTTAGCCCCAGCGGGAGCCCACAATGAGCAGTTCTTC